This record looks at one T cell receptor (beta chain) sequence and its context. V lost 7 bases and J lost 3; bases outside the gene matches: 6. The germline gives CDR1 LNHNV, CDR2 YYDKDF (reference sequence). The CDR3 runs to 15 residues. This sample was taken from a study of T cell changes during pregnancy in multiple sclerosis. Sequenced by immunoSEQ multiplex PCR; TCRdb stores in-frame clones only, minus some. The data show 45,000 to 65,000 clones, 85% to 95% seen once. The sample was CD8+ T cells from peripheral blood mononuclear cells, taken in the third trimester of pregnancy. The chain combines TRBV15 with TRBJ2-2, with 9 bases identical to TRBD1. The sequence came from a female donor with multiple sclerosis, enrolled in a pregnancy study. CDR3 sequence reads: CATTTGTGYTGELFF. The CDR3, as DNA: TGTGCCACCACCACCGGGACAGGGTACACCGGGGAGCTGTTTTTT. The complete variable domain, with remaining parts taken from reference TRBV15 and TRBJ2-2, reads DAMVIQNPRYQVTQFGKPVTLSCSQTLNHNVMYWYQQKSSQAPKLLFHYYDKDFNNEADTPDNFQSRRPNTSFCFLDIRSPGLGDTAMYLCATTTGTGYTGELFFGEGSRLTVL.